The sequence of this TCR beta chain was determined in a study of blood T cells in healthy people across ages. Study-level results: When set beside aged donors, long-lived donors presented more naive CD4+ cells and higher diversity. PBMCs were not sorted, which prevented a conclusive comparison of naive versus antigen-experienced cells. Observed TCR beta diversity showed a strong correlation with the percentage of naive T cells as measured by flow cytometry.

For the second PCR, which ran for about 7 to 11 cycles, a sample-barcoded 5' primer and a J-beta primer mix were used. The authors tagged each cDNA molecule using a template-switch adaptor with 12 random nucleotides. Each CDR3 protein gets one entry after TCRdb re-called the 5' RACE reads with MiXCR. Of about 640,000 distinct CDR3 sequences listed, approximately 50% were seen once; the top ten hold 35% to 40%. This clonotype was recorded a few times. No antigen is known for it. This receptor was obtained from a man between 60 and 75 years old in good health. The sequencing sample was made of blood.

The CDR3 region has the DNA TGTGCCAGCAGTGTCACCTTGCAAGAGACCCAGTACTTC. This encodes CASSVTLQETQYF. This chain joins TRBV6-1 and TRBJ2-5; D ambiguous. The V end lost 4 bases, the J end lost 2 bases, and 8 bases lay between the germline ends. CDR1 is MNHNS and CDR2 is SASEGT in the germline V gene. The CDR3 runs to 13 residues.